Listed below are T cell receptor beta chains from one sample, sequenced in a study of graft-versus-host responses after intestinal transplantation. Only in-frame clones appear in the TCRdb table, and some are missing; sequencing was by immunoSEQ multiplex PCR. The sample yields around 35,000 clones, roughly 90% seen once. Sequencing was performed on ileum tissue, taken about 28 weeks after intestinal transplant. The receptor set was obtained from a human patient who received an intestinal transplant, so some T cells may come from the graft donor. Both conserved end residues are part of each CDR3. Fields, in order: D gene, clone size, V gene, J gene, CDR3 protein, CDR3 DNA. D genes are given only for firm matches. Some rows mark clone size as missing; the rest say once, few, many or name a class of expanded clone.

TRBD2	.	TRBV7-9	TRBJ2-1	CASKAGASYNEQFF	TGTGCCAGCAAAGCGGGAGCCTCCTACAATGAGCAGTTCTTC
.	.	TRBV6-1	TRBJ2-7	CASSESEGASYEQYF	TGTGCCAGCAGTGAATCGGAGGGGGCCTCCTACGAGCAGTACTTC
.	.	TRBV2	TRBJ2-2	CASSGGAYANTGELFF	TGTGCCAGCTCTGGGGGAGCCTACGCGAACACCGGGGAGCTGTTTTTT
TRBD1	.	TRBV5-1	TRBJ2-7	CASSQRDRAYEQYF	TGCGCCAGCAGCCAGCGGGACAGGGCCTACGAGCAGTACTTC
TRBD1	.	TRBV28	TRBJ1-5	CASSFRTGGYSNQPQHF	TGTGCCAGCAGTTTTCGGACAGGGGGATATAGCAATCAGCCCCAGCATTTT
.	.	TRBV28	TRBJ2-7	CASSFPGDWQYF	TGTGCCAGCAGTTTCCCAGGGGATTGGCAGTACTTC
.	.	TRBV5-1	TRBJ2-1	CASSLADLAAPSYNEQFF	TGCGCCAGCAGCTTGGCCGATTTGGCGGCTCCCTCCTACAATGAGCAGTTCTTC
.	once	TRBV6-1	TRBJ1-4	CASSDSVAATNEKLFF	TGTGCCAGCAGTGATTCGGTCGCGGCAACTAATGAAAAACTGTTTTTT
.	few	TRBV10-3	TRBJ2-7	CAISESGADSYEQYF	TGTGCCATCAGTGAGTCGGGGGCTGACTCCTACGAGCAGTACTTC
.	.	TRBV6-5	TRBJ2-1	CASSPLWGDDEQFF	TGTGCCAGCAGCCCGCTGTGGGGGGACGATGAGCAGTTCTTC
TRBD2	.	TRBV7-2	TRBJ2-1	CASSLAPTSGVDEQFF	TGTGCCAGCAGCTTAGCCCCGACTAGCGGGGTGGATGAGCAGTTCTTC
.	.	TRBV5-1	TRBJ1-5	CASSCSRTGTYSNQPQHF	TGCGCCAGCAGCTGCTCGCGAACAGGGACTTATAGCAATCAGCCCCAGCATTTT
TRBD2	.	TRBV19	TRBJ2-2	CASSFDLPGGNTGELFF	TGTGCCAGTAGTTTCGACCTACCGGGAGGGAACACCGGGGAGCTGTTTTTT
.	few	TRBV5-6	TRBJ1-1	CASSPQAFF	TGTGCCAGCAGCCCCCAAGCTTTCTTT
TRBD1	.	TRBV19	TRBJ2-7	CASSIGVGQFNEQYF	TGTGCCAGTAGTATAGGGGTGGGACAGTTCAACGAGCAGTACTTC
TRBD1	.	TRBV19	TRBJ2-1	CASSPLGQGAANEQFF	TGTGCCAGTAGCCCACTTGGACAGGGGGCTGCCAATGAGCAGTTCTTC
.	.	TRBV18	TRBJ2-4	CASSPLNQGGLAKNIQYF	TGTGCCAGCTCACCATTGAACCAGGGGGGCCTAGCCAAAAACATTCAGTACTTC
TRBD2	.	TRBV6-6	TRBJ2-7	CASTQLRGVSYEQYF	TGTGCCAGCACCCAACTGCGGGGGGTCTCCTACGAGCAGTACTTC
TRBD1	few	TRBV5-1	TRBJ1-6	CASSKGQATYNSPLHF	TGCGCCAGCAGCAAGGGACAGGCGACCTATAATTCACCCCTCCACTTT
TRBD2	few	TRBV7-2	TRBJ2-3	CASQGAGVGDTQYF	TGTGCCAGCCAAGGGGCGGGAGTTGGAGATACGCAGTATTTT
TRBD2	.	TRBV7-9	TRBJ2-3	CASSTVAGGVTDTQYF	TGTGCCAGCAGCACCGTAGCGGGGGGTGTCACAGATACGCAGTATTTT
.	.	TRBV15	TRBJ2-3	CATSHPRGFTDTQYF	TGTGCCACCAGCCACCCCCGGGGGTTCACAGATACGCAGTATTTT
.	.	TRBV28	TRBJ1-4	CASSSPALGLSNEKLFF	TGTGCCAGCAGCAGCCCGGCTTTGGGGCTCTCTAATGAAAAACTGTTTTTT
.	.	TRBV6-5	TRBJ2-7	CASSPDRIDGSSYF	TGTGCCAGCAGCCCTGATAGGATTGACGGCTCCTCCTACTTC
TRBD1	.	TRBV2	TRBJ2-1	CASSGQGRYNEQFF	TGTGCCAGCAGTGGACAGGGGCGCTACAATGAGCAGTTCTTC
TRBD1	.	TRBV27	TRBJ2-7	CASSLDRGNWEQYF	TGTGCCAGCAGTTTAGACAGGGGGAATTGGGAGCAGTACTTC
.	.	TRBV28	TRBJ1-2	CASSLPRPYGYTF	TGTGCCAGCAGTTTACCTCGGCCCTATGGCTACACCTTC
.	.	TRBV30	TRBJ2-3	CAWTGVSRDTQYF	TGTGCCTGGACAGGGGTCTCCAGAGATACGCAGTATTTT
.	.	TRBV14	TRBJ1-2	CASSQFRDNGYTF	TGTGCCAGCAGCCAATTCAGGGATAATGGCTACACCTTC
TRBD1	few	TRBV4-1	TRBJ2-2	CASSLRDRANTGELFF	TGCGCCAGCAGCCTCCGGGACAGGGCTAACACCGGGGAGCTGTTTTTT
TRBD1	.	TRBV6-6	TRBJ2-1	CASSYLGTGFGNEQFF	TGTGCCAGCAGTTACTTAGGGACAGGCTTTGGCAATGAGCAGTTCTTC